The present entry profiles one T cell receptor beta chain with its context. Its matching antigen is unknown. Sequencing used immunoSEQ multiplex PCR; TCRdb keeps in-frame clones, though not all of them. This sample yields approximately 120,000 clones, of which approximately 90% are seen a single time; approximately 10% belongs to the top ten. These data come from a study of T cell responses to AZD1222 COVID-19 vaccine. Study outcomes and limitations: The study found vaccine-associated CD4 TCRs spanning spike, dominant at 160-218 and 743-854. Donors were mostly white British, more females; clonal diversity possibly underestimated. Repertoires were sampled only after the peak T cell response.

The clonotype comes from an adult in good health. The sequencing used peripheral blood, collected on day 0 of MenACWY control vaccination.

CDR3 nucleotide sequence: TGTGCCAGTAGTCGACAGGGCGGAACGACTGAAGCTTTCTTT. As protein: CASSRQGGTTEAFF. The rearrangement joins TRBV19 to TRBJ1-1; 7 bases fit TRBD1. Germline CDR1 is LNHDA and CDR2 is SQIVND (reference sequence). CDR3 length: 14 residues. Trimming at V came to 5 bases and at J to 5 bases, leaving 8 bases not matched to a gene.